This T cell receptor beta chain originates from a study of regulatory T cells in long-lasting Graves disease. Across the whole study: For a period under 3 months, newly diagnosed Graves' patients had taken antithyroid drugs.

Libraries of TCR beta came from iRepertoire HTBI primers plus Arm-PCR of CDR3 regions. Per the original methods: Identification of gene segments yielded 60 or so TRBV and about 14 TRBJ across samples. MiXCR, applied by TCRdb to the multiplex PCR reads, yields one record per CDR3 protein. The V and J calls and clone size come from TCRdb's table, not from the authors' own analysis. The sample holds about 400,000 distinct CDR3 sequences; around a sixth are singletons and the top ten take over 20%. This clonotype was counted many times. Noted time point: newly diagnosed GD, antithyroid drugs for less than 3 months. PBMC RNA served as the TCR library source. Graves' disease diagnoses used American Thyroid Association guidelines. V trimming: 5 bases; J trimming: 5 bases; junction bases outside the gene matches: 9. Per germline, CDR1 SGHVS and CDR2 FQNEAQ. The CDR3 has 16 amino acids.

This clonotype originated in a female donor with Graves disease. The genes are TRBV7-8 and TRBJ2-2, with TRBD1 identical over 9 bases. Sequenced material: peripheral blood mononuclear cells (PBMCs), taken at new diagnosis, from a patient treated with antithyroid drugs. The chain's CDR3 is CASSANRGRRTGELFF. CDR3 sequence (DNA): TGTGCCAGCAGCGCAAACAGGGGGCGCCGGACCGGGGAGCTGTTTTTT. Full variable domain (rest looked up from reference TRBV7-8 and TRBJ2-2): GAGVSQSPRYKVAKRGQDVALRCDPISGHVSLFWYQQALGQGPEFLTYFQNEAQLDKSGLPSDRFFAERPEGSVSTLKIQRTQQEDSAVYLCASSANRGRRTGELFFGEGSRLTVL.